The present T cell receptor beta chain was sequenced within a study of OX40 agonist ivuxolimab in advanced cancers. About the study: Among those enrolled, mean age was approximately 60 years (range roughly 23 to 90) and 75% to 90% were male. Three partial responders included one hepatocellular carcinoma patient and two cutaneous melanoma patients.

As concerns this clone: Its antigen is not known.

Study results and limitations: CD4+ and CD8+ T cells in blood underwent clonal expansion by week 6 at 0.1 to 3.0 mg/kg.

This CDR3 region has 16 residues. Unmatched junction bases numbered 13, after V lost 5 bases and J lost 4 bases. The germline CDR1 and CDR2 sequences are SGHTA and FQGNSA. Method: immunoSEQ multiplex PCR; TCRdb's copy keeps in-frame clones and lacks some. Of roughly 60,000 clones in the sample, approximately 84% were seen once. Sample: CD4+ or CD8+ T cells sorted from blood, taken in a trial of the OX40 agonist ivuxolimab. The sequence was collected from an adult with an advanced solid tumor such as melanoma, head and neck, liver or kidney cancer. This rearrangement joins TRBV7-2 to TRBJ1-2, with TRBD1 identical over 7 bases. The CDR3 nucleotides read TGTGCCAGCAGCGCCGAGGGGGCGGGAGGAAGCTATGGCTACACCTTC. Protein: CASSAEGAGGSYGYTF.